The clone carrying this TCR beta chain was seen many times. Its specificity is not known. The source of the sample is a study of T cells in Graves' hyperthyroidism and ophthalmopathy. Regarding the study as a whole: Expanded thyroid clonotypes (above 0.001) were mostly also found in blood. Separating ophthalmopathy from stable hyperthyroidism was achieved by a 13 V-J model.

Stable hyperthyroidism: no ophthalmopathy progression over 18 months of follow-up. Each patient was aged 18 to 65 and had newly diagnosed hyperthyroidism of under 2 months' duration. From RNA transcripts, TCR beta CDR3 regions were amplified. Researchers ran a first-round RT-PCR on the TCR CDR3 using the HTBI primer set. Each CDR3 protein is one row after TCRdb ran MiXCR on the multiplex PCR reads. The sample has 800,000 or so distinct CDR3 sequences, over 35% seen once. Germline V gives CDR1 DFQATT, CDR2 SNEGSKA (reference sequence). The trim removed 8 bases at V and 5 bases at J, leaving 5 bases unmatched. There are 11 residues in the CDR3.

The chain joins TRBV20-1 to TRBJ2-7; 8 positions agree with TRBD2. The specimen was blood. The clonotype was recovered from a man between 18 and 35 years old with Graves' hyperthyroidism. In DNA form, the CDR3 reads TGCAGTCCCGACGGGAGGGACGAGCAGTACTTC. Translating it yields CSPDGRDEQYF.